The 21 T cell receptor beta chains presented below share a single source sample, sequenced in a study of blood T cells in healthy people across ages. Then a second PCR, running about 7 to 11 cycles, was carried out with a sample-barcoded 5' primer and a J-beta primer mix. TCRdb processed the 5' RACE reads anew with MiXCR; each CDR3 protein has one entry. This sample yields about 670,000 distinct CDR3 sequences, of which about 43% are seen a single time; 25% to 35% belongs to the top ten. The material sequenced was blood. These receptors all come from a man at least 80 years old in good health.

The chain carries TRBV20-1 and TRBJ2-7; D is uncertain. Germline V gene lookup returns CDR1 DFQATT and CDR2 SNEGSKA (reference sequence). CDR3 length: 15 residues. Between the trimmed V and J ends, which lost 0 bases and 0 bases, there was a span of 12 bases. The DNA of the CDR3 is TGCAGTGCTAGAGATCCCCGGGTCAGCTCCTACGAGCAGTACTTC. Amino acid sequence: CSARDPRVSSYEQYF.

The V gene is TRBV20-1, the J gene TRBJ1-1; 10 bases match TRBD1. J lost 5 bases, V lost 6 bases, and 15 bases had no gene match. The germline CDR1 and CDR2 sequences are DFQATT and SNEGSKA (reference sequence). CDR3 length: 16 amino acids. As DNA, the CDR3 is TGCAGTGCGGGGCCCGGGACAGGGGCTCAGGGAACTGAAGCTTTCTTT. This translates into CSAGPGTGAQGTEAFF.

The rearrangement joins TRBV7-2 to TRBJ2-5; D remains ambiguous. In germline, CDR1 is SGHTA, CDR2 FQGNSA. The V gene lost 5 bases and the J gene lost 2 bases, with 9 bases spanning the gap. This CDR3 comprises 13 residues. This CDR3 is CASSHPAQETQYF. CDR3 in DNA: TGTGCCAGCAGCCACCCGGCTCAAGAGACCCAGTACTTC.

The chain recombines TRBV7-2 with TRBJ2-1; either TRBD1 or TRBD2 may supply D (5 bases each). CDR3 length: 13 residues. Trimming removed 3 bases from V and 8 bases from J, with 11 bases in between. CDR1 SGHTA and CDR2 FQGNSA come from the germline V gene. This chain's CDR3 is CASSLGPSDEQFF. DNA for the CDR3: TGTGCCAGCAGCTTGGGACCGAGTGATGAGCAGTTCTTC.

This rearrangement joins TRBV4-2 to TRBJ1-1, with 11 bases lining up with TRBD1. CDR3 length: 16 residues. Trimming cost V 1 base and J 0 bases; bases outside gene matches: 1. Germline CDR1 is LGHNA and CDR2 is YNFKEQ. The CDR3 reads CASSQGTGGLNTEAFF. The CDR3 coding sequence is TGTGCCAGCAGCCAAGGGACAGGGGGCCTGAACACTGAAGCTTTCTTT.

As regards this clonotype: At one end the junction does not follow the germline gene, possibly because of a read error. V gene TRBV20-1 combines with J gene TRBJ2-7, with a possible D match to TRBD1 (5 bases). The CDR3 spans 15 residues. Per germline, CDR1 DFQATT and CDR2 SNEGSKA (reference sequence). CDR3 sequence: CSASHRTLGSYERYF. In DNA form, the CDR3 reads TGCAGTGCTAGTCATAGGACATTAGGGTCCTACGAGCGGTACTTC.

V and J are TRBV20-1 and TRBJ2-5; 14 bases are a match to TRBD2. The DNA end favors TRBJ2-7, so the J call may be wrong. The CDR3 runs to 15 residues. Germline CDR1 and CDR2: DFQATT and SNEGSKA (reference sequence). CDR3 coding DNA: TGCAGTGCCCCAAGTGGCGGGACTAGCGGGGGCGAGCAGTACTTC. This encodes CSAPSGGTSGGEQYF.

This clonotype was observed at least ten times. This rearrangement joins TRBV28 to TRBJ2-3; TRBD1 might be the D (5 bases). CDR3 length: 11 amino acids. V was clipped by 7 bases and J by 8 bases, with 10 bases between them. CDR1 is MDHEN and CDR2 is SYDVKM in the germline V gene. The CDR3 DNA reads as TGTGCCAGCACCCGACAGACTACGCAGTATTTT. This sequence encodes CASTRQTTQYF. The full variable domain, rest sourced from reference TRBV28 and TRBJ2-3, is DVKVTQSSRYLVKRTGEKVFLECVQDMDHENMFWYRQDPGLGLRLIYFSYDVKMKEKGDIPEGYSVSREKKERFSLILESASTNQTSMYLCASTRQTTQYFGPGTRLTVL.

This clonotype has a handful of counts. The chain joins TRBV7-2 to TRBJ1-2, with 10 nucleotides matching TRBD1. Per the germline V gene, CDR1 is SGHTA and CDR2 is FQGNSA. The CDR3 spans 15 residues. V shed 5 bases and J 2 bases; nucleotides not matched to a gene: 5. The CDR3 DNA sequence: TGTGCCAGCAGCAGGACAGGGGGAATGAACTATGGCTACACCTTC. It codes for CASSRTGGMNYGYTF.

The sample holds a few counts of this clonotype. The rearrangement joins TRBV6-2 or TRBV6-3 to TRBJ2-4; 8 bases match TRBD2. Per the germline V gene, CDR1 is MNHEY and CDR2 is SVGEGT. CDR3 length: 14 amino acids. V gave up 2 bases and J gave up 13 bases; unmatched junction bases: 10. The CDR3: CASSYGLASWEQYF. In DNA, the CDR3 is TGTGCCAGCAGTTACGGACTAGCCAGCTGGGAGCAGTACTTC.

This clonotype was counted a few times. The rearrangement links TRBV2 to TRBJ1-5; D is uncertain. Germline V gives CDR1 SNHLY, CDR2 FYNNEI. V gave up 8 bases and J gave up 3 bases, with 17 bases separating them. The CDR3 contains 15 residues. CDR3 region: CASLREPGFNQPQHF. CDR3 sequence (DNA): TGTGCCAGCCTTCGTGAGCCGGGATTCAATCAGCCCCAGCATTTT.

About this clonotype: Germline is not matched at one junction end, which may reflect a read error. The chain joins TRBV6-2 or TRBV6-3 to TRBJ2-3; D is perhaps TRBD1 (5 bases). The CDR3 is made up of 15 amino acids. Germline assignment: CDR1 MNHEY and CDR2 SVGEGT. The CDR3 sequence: CASGYQVRATDTQYF. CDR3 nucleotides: TGTGCCAGCGGTTATCAGGTCAGGGCAACGGATACGCAGTATTTT.

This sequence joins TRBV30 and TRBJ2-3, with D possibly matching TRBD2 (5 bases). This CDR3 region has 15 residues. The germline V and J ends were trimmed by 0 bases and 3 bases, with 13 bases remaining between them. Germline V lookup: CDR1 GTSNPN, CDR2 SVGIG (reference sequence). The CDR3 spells CAWSVLGELTDTQYF. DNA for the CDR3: TGTGCCTGGAGTGTACTAGGAGAGCTGACAGATACGCAGTATTTT.

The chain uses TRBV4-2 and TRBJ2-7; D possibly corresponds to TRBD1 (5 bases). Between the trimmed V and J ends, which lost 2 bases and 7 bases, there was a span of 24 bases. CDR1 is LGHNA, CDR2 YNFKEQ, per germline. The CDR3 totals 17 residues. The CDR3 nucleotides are TGTGCCAGCAGCCAATCTCCCCAGGGATTTCCCAGCAATGAGCAGTACTTC. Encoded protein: CASSQSPQGFPSNEQYF.

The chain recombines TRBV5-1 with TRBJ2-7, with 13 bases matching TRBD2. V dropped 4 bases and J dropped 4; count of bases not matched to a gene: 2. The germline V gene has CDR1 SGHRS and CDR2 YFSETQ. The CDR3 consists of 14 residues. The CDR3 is CASSVTSGRYEQYF. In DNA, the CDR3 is TGCGCCAGCAGCGTGACTAGCGGGAGGTACGAGCAGTACTTC.

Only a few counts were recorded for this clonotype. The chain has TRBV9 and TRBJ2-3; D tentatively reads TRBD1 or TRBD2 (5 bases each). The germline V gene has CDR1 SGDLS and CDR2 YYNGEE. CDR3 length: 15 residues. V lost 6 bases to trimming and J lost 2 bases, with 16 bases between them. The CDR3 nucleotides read TGTGCCAGCACACCTTACGGGGACCACACAGATACGCAGTATTTT. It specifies CASTPYGDHTDTQYF.

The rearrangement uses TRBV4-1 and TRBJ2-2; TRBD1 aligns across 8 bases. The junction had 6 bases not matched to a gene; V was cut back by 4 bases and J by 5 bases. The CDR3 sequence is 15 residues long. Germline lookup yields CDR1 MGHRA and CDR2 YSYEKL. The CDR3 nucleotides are TGCGCCAGCAGCCCCCAGACAGGGGTAACCGGGGAGCTGTTTTTT. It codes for CASSPQTGVTGELFF.

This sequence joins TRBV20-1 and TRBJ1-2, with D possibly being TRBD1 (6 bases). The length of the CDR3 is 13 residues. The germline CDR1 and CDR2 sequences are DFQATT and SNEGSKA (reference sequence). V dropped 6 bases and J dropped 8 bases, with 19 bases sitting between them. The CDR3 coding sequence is TGCAGTGCCATAATCACAGGGTGGGAAGGCTACACCTTC. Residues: CSAIITGWEGYTF.

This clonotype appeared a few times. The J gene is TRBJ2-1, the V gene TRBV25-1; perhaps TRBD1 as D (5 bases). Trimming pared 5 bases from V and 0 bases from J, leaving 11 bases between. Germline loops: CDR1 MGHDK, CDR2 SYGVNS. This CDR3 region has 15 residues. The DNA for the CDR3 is TGTGCCAGCAGTCTAACAGGATTCTCCTACAATGAGCAGTTCTTC. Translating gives CASSLTGFSYNEQFF.

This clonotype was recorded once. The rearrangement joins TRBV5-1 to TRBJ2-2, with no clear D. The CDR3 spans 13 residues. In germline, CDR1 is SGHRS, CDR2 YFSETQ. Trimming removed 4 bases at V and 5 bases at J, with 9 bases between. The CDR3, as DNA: TGCGCCAGCAGCACTCAGCTGACCGGGGAGCTGTTTTTT. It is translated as CASSTQLTGELFF.

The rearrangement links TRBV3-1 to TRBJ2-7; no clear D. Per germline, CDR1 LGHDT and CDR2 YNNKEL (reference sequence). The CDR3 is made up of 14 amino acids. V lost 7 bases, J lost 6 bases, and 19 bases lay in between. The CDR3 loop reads CASTPKGNRGEQYF. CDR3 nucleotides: TGTGCCAGCACGCCAAAGGGTAACCGTGGCGAGCAGTACTTC.